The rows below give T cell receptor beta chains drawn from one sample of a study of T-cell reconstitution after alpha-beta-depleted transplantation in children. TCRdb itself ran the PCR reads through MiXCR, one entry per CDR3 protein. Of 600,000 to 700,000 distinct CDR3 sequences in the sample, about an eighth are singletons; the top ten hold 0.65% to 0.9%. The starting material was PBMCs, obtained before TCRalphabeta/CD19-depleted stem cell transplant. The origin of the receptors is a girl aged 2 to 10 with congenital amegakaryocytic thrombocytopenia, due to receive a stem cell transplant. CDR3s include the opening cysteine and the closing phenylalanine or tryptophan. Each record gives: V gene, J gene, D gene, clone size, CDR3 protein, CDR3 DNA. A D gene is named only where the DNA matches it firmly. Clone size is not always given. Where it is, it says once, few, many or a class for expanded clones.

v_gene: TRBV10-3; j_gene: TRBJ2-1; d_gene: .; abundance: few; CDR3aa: CAISGSANPGNEQFF; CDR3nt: TGTGCCATCAGTGGTAGCGCCAACCCCGGGAATGAGCAGTTCTTC
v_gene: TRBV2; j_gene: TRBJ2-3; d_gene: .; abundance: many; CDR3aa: CASRTISTDTQYF; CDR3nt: TGTGCCAGCAGGACCATAAGCACAGATACGCAGTATTTT
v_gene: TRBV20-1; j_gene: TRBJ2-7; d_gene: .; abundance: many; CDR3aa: CSANTGVYEQYF; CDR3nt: TGCAGTGCTAATACGGGGGTCTACGAGCAGTACTTC
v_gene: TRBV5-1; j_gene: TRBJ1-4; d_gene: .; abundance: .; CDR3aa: CASGRGSGSSNEKLFF; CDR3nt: TGCGCCAGCGGCAGGGGTAGTGGTTCTTCTAATGAAAAACTGTTTTTT
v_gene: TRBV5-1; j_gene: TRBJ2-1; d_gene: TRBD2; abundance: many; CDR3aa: CASSPSTSGLRVHEQFF; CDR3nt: TGCGCCAGCAGCCCCTCGACTAGCGGTCTAAGGGTGCATGAGCAGTTCTTC
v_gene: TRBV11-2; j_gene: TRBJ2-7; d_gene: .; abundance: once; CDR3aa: CASRTATMEQYF; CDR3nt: TGTGCCAGCCGGACTGCAACTATGGAGCAGTACTTC
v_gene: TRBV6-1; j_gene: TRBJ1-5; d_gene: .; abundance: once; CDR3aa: CASSSTGSWGNQPQHF; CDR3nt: TGTGCCAGCAGCTCAACAGGGTCCTGGGGCAATCAGCCCCAGCATTTT
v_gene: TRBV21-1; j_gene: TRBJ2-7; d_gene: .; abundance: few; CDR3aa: CASSRPLAYEQYF; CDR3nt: TGTGCCAGCAGCAGACCACTTGCGTACGAGCAGTACTTC
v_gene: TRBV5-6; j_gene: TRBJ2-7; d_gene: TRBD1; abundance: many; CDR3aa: CASSFGTGSPEQYF; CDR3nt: TGTGCCAGCAGCTTCGGGACAGGGTCCCCCGAGCAGTACTTC
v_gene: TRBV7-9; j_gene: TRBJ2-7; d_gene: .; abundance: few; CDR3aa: CASSAGHHTYEQYF; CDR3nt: TGTGCCAGCAGCGCGGGACACCACACCTACGAGCAGTACTTC
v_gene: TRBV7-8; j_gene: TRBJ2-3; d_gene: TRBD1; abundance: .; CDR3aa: CASSSLTGVLATDTQYF; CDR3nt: TGTGCCAGCAGCTCCCTAACAGGGGTGTTGGCCACAGATACGCAGTATTTT
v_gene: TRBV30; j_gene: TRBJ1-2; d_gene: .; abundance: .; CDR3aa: CAWTGYGNYGYTF; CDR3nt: TGTGCCTGGACAGGCTATGGCAACTATGGCTACACCTTC
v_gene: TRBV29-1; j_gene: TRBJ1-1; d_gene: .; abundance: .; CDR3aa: CSVDLGNTEAFF; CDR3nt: TGCAGCGTTGATTTGGGAAACACTGAAGCTTTCTTT
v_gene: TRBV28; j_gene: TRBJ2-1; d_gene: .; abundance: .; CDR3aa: CASGGGGSGGHEQFF; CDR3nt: TGTGCCAGCGGGGGTGGGGGGTCGGGTGGGCATGAGCAGTTCTTC
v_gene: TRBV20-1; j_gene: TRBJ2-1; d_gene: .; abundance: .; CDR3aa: CSASRGLGNEQFF; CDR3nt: TGCAGTGCTAGCCGGGGACTGGGCAATGAGCAGTTCTTC
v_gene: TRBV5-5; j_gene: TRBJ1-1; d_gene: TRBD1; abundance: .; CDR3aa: CASSKRQGPREAFF; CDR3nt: TGTGCCAGCAGCAAACGACAGGGGCCTCGGGAAGCTTTCTTT
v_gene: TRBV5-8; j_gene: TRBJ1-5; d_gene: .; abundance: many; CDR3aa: CASSRSSGRPQHF; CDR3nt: TGTGCCAGCAGCCGCTCCTCCGGGCGGCCCCAGCATTTT
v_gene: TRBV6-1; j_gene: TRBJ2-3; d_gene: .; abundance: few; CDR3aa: CASRRVPRITDTQYF; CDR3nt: TGTGCCAGCAGACGAGTTCCGAGAATTACAGATACGCAGTATTTT
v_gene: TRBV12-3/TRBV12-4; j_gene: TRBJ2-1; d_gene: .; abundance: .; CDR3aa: CASSPRDGHSYNEQFF; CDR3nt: TGTGCCAGCAGTCCCCGGGATGGACATTCCTACAATGAGCAGTTCTTC
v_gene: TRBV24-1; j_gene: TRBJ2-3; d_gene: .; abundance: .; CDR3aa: CATSQTRGSDTQYF; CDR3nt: TGTGCCACCAGTCAAACTCGGGGGTCAGATACGCAGTATTTT
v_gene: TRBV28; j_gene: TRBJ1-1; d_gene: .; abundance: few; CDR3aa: CASSRPWGLGITEAFF; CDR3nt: TGTGCCAGCAGCAGACCCTGGGGGTTGGGGATCACTGAAGCTTTCTTT
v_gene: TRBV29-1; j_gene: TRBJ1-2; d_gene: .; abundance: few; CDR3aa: CSVPDSHYGYTF; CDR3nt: TGCAGCGTGCCGGACAGCCACTATGGCTACACCTTC
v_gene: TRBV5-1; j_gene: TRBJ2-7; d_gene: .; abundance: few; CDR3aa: CASSLVGGGEVYEQYF; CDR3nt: TGCGCCAGCAGCTTGGTTGGAGGCGGGGAGGTTTACGAGCAGTACTTC
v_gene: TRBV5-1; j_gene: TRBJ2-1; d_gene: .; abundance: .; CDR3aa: CASSLDRSSSYNEQFF; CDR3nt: TGCGCCAGCAGCTTGGACAGAAGCAGCTCCTACAATGAGCAGTTCTTC
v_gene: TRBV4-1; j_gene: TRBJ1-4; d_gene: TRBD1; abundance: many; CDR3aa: CASSQPQGANEKLFF; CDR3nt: TGCGCCAGCAGCCAACCACAGGGGGCAAATGAAAAACTGTTTTTT
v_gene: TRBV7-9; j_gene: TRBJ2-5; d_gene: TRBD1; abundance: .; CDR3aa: CASSQTGSQETQYF; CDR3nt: TGTGCCAGCAGCCAGACAGGGAGCCAAGAGACCCAGTACTTC
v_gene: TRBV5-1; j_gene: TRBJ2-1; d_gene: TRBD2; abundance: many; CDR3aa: CASSFSASGRYNEQFF; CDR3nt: TGCGCCAGCAGCTTCAGCGCTAGCGGGAGGTACAATGAGCAGTTCTTC
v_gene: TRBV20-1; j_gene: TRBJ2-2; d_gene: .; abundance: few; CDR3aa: CSARGPLGQTNTGELFF; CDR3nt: TGCAGTGCTAGAGGGCCATTAGGCCAGACCAACACCGGGGAGCTGTTTTTT
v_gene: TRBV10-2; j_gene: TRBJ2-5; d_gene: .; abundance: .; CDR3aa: CASSESWETQYF; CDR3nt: TGCGCCAGCAGTGAGTCCTGGGAGACCCAGTACTTC
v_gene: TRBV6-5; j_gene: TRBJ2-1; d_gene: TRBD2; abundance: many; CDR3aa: CASSYRASGYNEQFF; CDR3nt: TGTGCCAGCAGTTACCGGGCTAGCGGTTACAATGAGCAGTTCTTC
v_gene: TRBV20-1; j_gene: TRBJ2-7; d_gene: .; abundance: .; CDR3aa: CSATQDSRYF; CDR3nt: TGCAGTGCCACACAGGACAGTCGGTACTTC
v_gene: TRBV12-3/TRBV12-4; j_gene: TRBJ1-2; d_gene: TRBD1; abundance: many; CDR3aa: CASKNRGRLRGGYTF; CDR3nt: TGTGCCAGCAAAAACAGGGGCCGCCTTCGAGGAGGCTACACCTTC
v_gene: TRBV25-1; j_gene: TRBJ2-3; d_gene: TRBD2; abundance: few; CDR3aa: CASSEWGEGQDTQYF; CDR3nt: TGTGCCAGCAGTGAGTGGGGGGAGGGCCAAGATACGCAGTATTTT
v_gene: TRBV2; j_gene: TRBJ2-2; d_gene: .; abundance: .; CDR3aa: CASSWTSSPTGELFF; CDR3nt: TGTGCCAGCAGCTGGACTTCTTCCCCAACCGGGGAGCTGTTTTTT
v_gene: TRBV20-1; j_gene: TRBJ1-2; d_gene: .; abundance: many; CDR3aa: CSLDRSPNYGYTF; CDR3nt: TGCAGCCTAGACAGGAGCCCTAACTATGGCTACACCTTC
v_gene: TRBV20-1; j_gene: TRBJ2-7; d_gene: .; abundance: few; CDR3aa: CSLLRDPYEQYF; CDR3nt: TGCAGTTTACTCAGGGATCCCTACGAGCAGTACTTC
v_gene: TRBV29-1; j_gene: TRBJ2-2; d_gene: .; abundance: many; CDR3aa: CSVWREENTGELFF; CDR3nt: TGCAGCGTTTGGCGGGAAGAGAACACCGGGGAGCTGTTTTTT
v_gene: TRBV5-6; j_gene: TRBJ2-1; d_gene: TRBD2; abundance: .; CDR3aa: CASSLATSGSWNEQFF; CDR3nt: TGTGCCAGCAGCTTGGCTACTAGCGGGAGTTGGAATGAGCAGTTCTTC
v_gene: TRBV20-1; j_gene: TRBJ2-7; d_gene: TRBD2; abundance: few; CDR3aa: CSFKHSGSYEQYF; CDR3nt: TGCAGTTTCAAACATAGCGGGAGTTACGAGCAGTACTTC
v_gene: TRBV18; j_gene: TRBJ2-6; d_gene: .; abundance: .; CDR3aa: CASSPRGPRSGANVLTF; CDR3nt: TGTGCCAGCTCACCAAGGGGACCTCGCTCTGGGGCCAACGTCCTGACTTTC
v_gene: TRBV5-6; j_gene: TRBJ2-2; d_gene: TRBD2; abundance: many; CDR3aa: CASSLVALAGETGELFF; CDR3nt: TGTGCCAGCAGCTTGGTCGCTCTAGCGGGAGAGACCGGGGAGCTGTTTTTT